This T cell receptor beta chain was sequenced in a study of T cell responses to AZD1222 COVID-19 vaccine. TCRdb's copy holds only in-frame clones and misses some; the assay was immunoSEQ multiplex PCR. This sample yields 70,000 to 95,000 clones, of which 85% to 90% are seen a single time; under 3% belongs to the top ten. Germline CDR1 is WSHSY and CDR2 is SAAADI. The CDR3 extends over 12 amino acids. Trimming removed 9 bases from V and 1 base from J, with 8 bases in between. This clone was seen only once. Its antigen is as yet unknown. Overall study findings and caveats: Reportedly, nearly half of unique spike TCRs recognized epitopes outside B.1.351/B.1.1.7 mutations. None of the repertoires were sampled until the peak T cell response had passed. Donors were chiefly white British, with a greater number of females, and clonal diversity was perhaps underestimated. CD4 TCRs linked to vaccination spanned spike, dominating at 160-218 and 743-854.

This specimen was peripheral blood, taken 28 days after the second AZD1222 dose. The receptor's source is an adult who received the AZD1222 COVID-19 vaccine. The chain employs TRBV10-2 and TRBJ2-3, with D possibly TRBD2 on 6 matching bases. The CDR3 spells CASGGGTDTQYF. CDR3 DNA sequence: TGCGCCAGTGGAGGGGGCACAGATACGCAGTATTTT.